This T cell receptor beta chain emerged from a study of blood T cell repertoires in COVID-19. The wider study: Donors in the United States, Italy and Spain gave samples during acute or convalescent COVID-19. Nucleic acid was either cDNA or gDNA, and it came from T cells, B-cell-depleted T cells, or PBMCs.

Germline V gene sequence: CDR1 KGHSH, CDR2 LQKENI. V lost 2 bases to trimming and J lost 2 bases, with 19 bases between them. This CDR3 contains 17 residues. This clone has only one observation. Under the authors' procedure: Quantification of nucleated cells was approximated via reference gene primer amplification. Produced via immunoSEQ multiplex PCR; TCRdb's table is partial and in-frame only. V and J calls plus clone size are reproduced from that table; the DNA served to infer D and trimming. The data show a few hundred thousand clones, with just over 85% seen just once and 4.4% held by the top ten.

The material sequenced was peripheral blood. The chain joins TRBV18 to TRBJ2-7; possible D gene TRBD2, 6 bases. The source is a man aged 45-65 years with acute or convalescent COVID-19. The DNA for the CDR3 is TGTGCCAGCTCACCAGTCGGGACGGGGGACGGCGCCTACGAGCAGTACTTC. This gives the protein CASSPVGTGDGAYEQYF.